These T cell receptor beta chains were read from a single sample in a study of T cell repertoires in aging, cancer and after chemotherapy. MiXCR, applied by TCRdb to the multiplex PCR reads, yields one record per CDR3 protein. The table lists about 2,900 distinct CDR3 sequences, roughly 24% of them singletons. The sample taken for sequencing was blood. Receptor source: a human donor with a solid tumor. CDR3s include the opening cysteine and the closing phenylalanine or tryptophan. D genes are given only for firm matches. A clone size is listed for some rows: how often the clone was seen (once, few, many), or a class if it is expanded.

D gene	V gene	clone size	J gene	CDR3 protein	CDR3 DNA
TRBD2	TRBV27	medium-sized	TRBJ2-1	CASSPLAGLSSYNEQFF	TGTGCCAGCAGTCCTCTAGCGGGCCTGAGCTCCTACAATGAGCAGTTCTTC
-	TRBV7-2	-	TRBJ1-6	CASSPWGGTHSPLHF	TGTGCCAGCAGCCCCTGGGGAGGGACCCATTCACCCCTCCACTTT
-	TRBV15	medium-sized	TRBJ1-5	CATSRDRTVNQPQHF	TGTGCCACCAGCAGAGATAGAACGGTGAATCAGCCCCAGCATTTT
TRBD2	TRBV10-3	few	TRBJ2-1	CAISETSGINEQFF	TGTGCCATCAGTGAGACTAGCGGGATTAATGAGCAGTTCTTC
TRBD1	TRBV27	few	TRBJ1-4	CASRYRQGTNEKLFF	TGTGCCAGCAGGTATCGACAGGGGACTAATGAAAAACTGTTTTTT
-	TRBV6-1	few	TRBJ1-1	CASSENQGKNTEAFF	TGTGCCAGCAGTGAAAATCAGGGGAAGAACACTGAAGCTTTCTTT
-	TRBV6-5	medium-sized	TRBJ2-7	CASSKATGIVHEQYF	TGTGCCAGCAGTAAGGCGACAGGCATAGTCCACGAGCAGTACTTC
-	TRBV30	medium-sized	TRBJ2-2	CAWIGTHLSPGELFF	TGTGCCTGGATAGGGACTCACCTTTCCCCCGGGGAGCTGTTTTTT
-	TRBV6-5	-	TRBJ1-2	CASSYSVSVGYGYTF	TGTGCCAGCAGTTACTCGGTTTCCGTTGGCTATGGCTACACCTTC
TRBD1	TRBV19	medium-sized	TRBJ1-5	CASSMKQGGQPQHF	TGTGCCAGTAGTATGAAACAGGGGGGGCAGCCCCAGCATTTT
-	TRBV18	medium-sized	TRBJ2-1	CASSPTAEFGNEQFF	TGTGCCAGCTCACCAACGGCGGAGTTTGGGAATGAGCAGTTCTTC
TRBD1	TRBV28	-	TRBJ2-1	CASSSLTGTAYNEQFF	TGTGCCAGCAGTTCCTTGACCGGGACAGCCTACAATGAGCAGTTCTTC
-	TRBV6-1	-	TRBJ2-3	CASSKWAPGALGDTQYF	TGTGCCAGCAGCAAATGGGCCCCGGGGGCGCTGGGAGATACGCAGTATTTT
TRBD1	TRBV4-1	-	TRBJ2-5	CASSRDRGETQYF	TGCGCCAGCAGTCGTGACAGGGGAGAGACCCAGTACTTC
-	TRBV12-3/TRBV12-4	medium-sized	TRBJ2-3	CASSLRSSTDTQYF	TGTGCCAGCAGTCTCAGGTCTAGCACAGATACGCAGTATTTT
TRBD2	TRBV27	few	TRBJ2-2	CASNKVAGGPGELFF	TGTGCCAGCAATAAAGTAGCGGGGGGTCCCGGGGAGCTGTTTTTT
-	TRBV18	few	TRBJ2-3	CASSLTMDTQYF	TGTGCCAGCTCACTAACCATGGATACGCAGTATTTT
TRBD2	TRBV5-6	large	TRBJ2-1	CASSFRAGANEQFF	TGTGCCAGCAGCTTTAGGGCGGGAGCCAATGAGCAGTTCTTC
-	TRBV5-1	-	TRBJ2-3	CASNRLGGRYGDTQYF	TGCGCCAGCAACCGTCTCGGCGGTCGGTACGGAGATACGCAGTATTTT
-	TRBV6-5	medium-sized	TRBJ2-2	CASRKGGLTGELFF	TGTGCCAGCAGGAAGGGGGGGCTCACCGGGGAGCTGTTTTTT
-	TRBV2	-	TRBJ2-1	CASSDSRFPNEQFF	TGTGCCAGCAGCGACAGCAGATTCCCGAATGAGCAGTTCTTC
TRBD1	TRBV24-1	-	TRBJ2-3	CATSDLQGATDTQYF	TGTGCCACCAGTGATTTGCAGGGGGCAACAGATACGCAGTATTTT
-	TRBV19	medium-sized	TRBJ1-2	CASSIGVTGYGYTF	TGTGCCAGTAGTATAGGGGTGACGGGCTATGGCTACACCTTC
-	TRBV21-1	-	TRBJ2-5	CASSKDGGWETQYF	TGTGCCAGCAGCAAAGACGGTGGCTGGGAGACCCAGTACTTC
-	TRBV19	medium-sized	TRBJ2-3	CASSTSQGTTSTDTQYF	TGTGCCAGTAGTACTTCACAGGGAACGACTAGCACAGATACGCAGTATTTT
-	TRBV27	-	TRBJ2-3	CASSLVAGSADTQYF	TGTGCCAGCAGTTTAGTGGCAGGTTCAGCAGATACGCAGTATTTT
-	TRBV18	medium-sized	TRBJ1-5	CASSPPNQGGQPQHF	TGTGCCAGCTCCCCACCTAACCAGGGTGGACAGCCCCAGCATTTT
-	TRBV29-1	medium-sized	TRBJ2-7	CSVAAGAPYEQYF	TGCAGCGTGGCCGCGGGGGCTCCCTACGAGCAGTACTTC
TRBD1	TRBV10-3	few	TRBJ1-2	CAISDGRGLAYNGYGYTF	TGTGCCATCAGTGACGGCAGGGGGTTAGCTTATAACGGCTATGGCTACACCTTC
-	TRBV6-5	medium-sized	TRBJ1-5	CASNYDIGRNQPQHF	TGTGCCAGCAACTACGACATCGGCAGAAATCAGCCCCAGCATTTT
-	TRBV5-1	-	TRBJ2-1	CASKREELVWVYNEQFF	TGCGCCAGCAAACGGGAAGAGCTAGTGTGGGTCTACAATGAGCAGTTCTTC
-	TRBV27	medium-sized	TRBJ1-2	CASSLSPNLYGYTF	TGTGCCAGCAGTTTGAGCCCAAATCTCTATGGCTACACCTTC
TRBD1	TRBV29-1	large	TRBJ2-1	CSVPGQGRPSNEQFF	TGCAGCGTCCCAGGACAGGGCCGACCCTCCAATGAGCAGTTCTTC
TRBD1	TRBV5-1	few	TRBJ2-1	CASSVTGSYNEQFF	TGCGCCAGCAGCGTGACAGGGTCCTACAATGAGCAGTTCTTC
-	TRBV19	-	TRBJ2-3	CATRPTGDHSDTQYF	TGTGCCACCCGCCCTACGGGGGACCATTCAGATACGCAGTATTTT
TRBD1	TRBV15	medium-sized	TRBJ2-1	CATSRGGQGAANEQFF	TGTGCCACCAGCAGAGGGGGACAGGGGGCTGCCAATGAGCAGTTCTTC
-	TRBV5-6	few	TRBJ2-7	CASQKGNTYEQYF	TGTGCCAGCCAGAAGGGGAACACCTACGAGCAGTACTTC
-	TRBV30	-	TRBJ2-5	CAWAGAAWREETQYF	TGTGCCTGGGCGGGGGCGGCCTGGCGAGAAGAGACCCAGTACTTC
-	TRBV6-1	medium-sized	TRBJ1-2	CASIVNYGYTF	TGTGCCAGCATCGTTAACTATGGCTACACCTTC
TRBD1	TRBV15	-	TRBJ2-5	CATSSQGVFVETQYF	TGTGCCACCAGCAGCCAGGGGGTGTTCGTAGAGACCCAGTACTTC
-	TRBV5-1	-	TRBJ1-1	CASSFTGSDTEAFF	TGCGCCAGCAGCTTCACAGGTTCGGACACTGAAGCTTTCTTT
-	TRBV5-5	few	TRBJ1-1	CASSSGRLNTEAFF	TGTGCCAGCAGCTCGGGACGGTTGAACACTGAAGCTTTCTTT
TRBD2	TRBV20-1	-	TRBJ2-3	CSATSTSGSTDTQYF	TGCAGTGCCACCTCGACTAGCGGGAGCACAGATACGCAGTATTTT
-	TRBV30	medium-sized	TRBJ2-2	CAWSVRQAAGELFF	TGTGCCTGGAGTGTGAGGCAGGCGGCCGGGGAGCTGTTTTTT
TRBD1	TRBV6-2/TRBV6-3	medium-sized	TRBJ2-3	CASRPTGGRVDTQYF	TGTGCCAGCAGGCCCACAGGGGGCCGGGTAGATACGCAGTATTTT
-	TRBV6-6	few	TRBJ2-7	CASNPQSSYEQYF	TGTGCCAGCAACCCACAGAGCTCCTACGAGCAGTACTTC
TRBD2	TRBV7-9	few	TRBJ2-1	CASSPRGDGTLNEQFF	TGTGCCAGCAGCCCGCGGGGGGACGGAACCCTCAATGAGCAGTTCTTC
TRBD2	TRBV19	medium-sized	TRBJ2-2	CACGLAGGAGELFF	TGTGCCTGTGGACTAGCGGGAGGGGCCGGGGAGCTGTTTTTT